This record looks at one T cell receptor beta chain sequence and its context. Its antigen is as yet unknown. Germline V gene lookup returns CDR1 SGHDN and CDR2 FVKESK. V was shortened by 1 base and J by 7 bases, with 13 bases between the two germline ends. CDR3 length: 15 residues. Use of 60 Vbeta and 13 Jbeta primers characterized the PCR. Generated by immunoSEQ multiplex PCR, the TCRdb table keeps only in-frame clones and is missing some. The data show approximately 200,000 clones, 84% seen once. This specimen comes from a study of cytomegalovirus exposure and HLA in healthy donors. Notes on the study in general: Among the most significant clusters, several appeared linked to common viral pathogens in a later analysis. Cytomegalovirus association was listed for about 150 TCR beta chains. Evidence from a later analysis indicated that most CMV-associated TCR beta chains looked HLA-restricted.

Sequenced sample: PBMCs. This clonotype was sampled from a boy younger than 18 in good health and CMV-seronegative. The gene calls are TRBV14 and TRBJ1-4; D gene unclear. CDR3 loop: CASSQATGGGEKLFF. The CDR3 DNA follows: TGTGCCAGCAGCCAAGCCACGGGTGGAGGTGAAAAACTGTTTTTT.